The 31 T cell receptor beta chains presented below share a single source sample, sequenced in a study of CD8+ T cells in alopecia areata (dated by TCRdb to the late 2010s). Libraries were constructed by the immunoSEQ multiplex PCR assay. To provide template for TCR sequencing, every sample had RNA extracted and reverse transcribed into cDNA. Here the immuneACCESS table is served through TCRdb, limited to in-frame sequences with V and J called. Missing clones are a known gap in these copies; in checked studies unresolved V genes cover under half, and the rest lacks a known reason. The sample profile shows about 150,000 clones; 40% to 65% of them were found once. The ten most abundant clones make up approximately 20% of the sample. This specimen's time point label, per the study, means: baseline before oral tofacitinib. The sequenced sample was CD8+ T cells sorted from blood, obtained at week 0. The receptors shown here come from a human donor with alopecia areata.

The V gene is TRBV30, the J gene TRBJ2-7, with D hard to call. CDR1 and CDR2 from the germline V gene are GTSNPN and SVGIG (reference sequence). With 2 bases removed from V and 3 bases from J, the gap between germline ends came to 14 bases. The CDR3 loop spans 14 amino acids. The CDR3 DNA is TGTGCCTGGAGTACTGGGGTGCGAGGCTACGAGCAGTACTTC. This sequence encodes CAWSTGVRGYEQYF.

A few counts support this clone. The chain couples TRBV5-6 to TRBJ2-1, with TRBD1 identical over 9 bases. Germline V gives CDR1 SGHDT, CDR2 YYEEEE. This CDR3 has 15 residues. Trimming cost V 2 bases and J 10 bases; bases outside gene matches: 10. This chain's CDR3 is CASSLGTGLSREQFF. CDR3 DNA sequence: TGTGCCAGCAGCTTAGGGACAGGGCTTAGTCGGGAGCAGTTCTTC. The full variable domain, with the rest looked up from reference TRBV5-6 and TRBJ2-1, is DAGVTQSPTHLIKTRGQQVTLRCSPKSGHDTVSWYQQALGQGPQFIFQYYEEEERQRGNFPDRFSGHQFPNYSSELNVNALLLGDSALYLCASSLGTGLSREQFFGPGTRLTVL.

This clone was counted only a few times. V and J are TRBV7-9 and TRBJ2-1; no definite D call. Germline CDR1 is SEHNR and CDR2 is FQNEAQ (reference sequence). Deletions cut 2 bases from V and 5 bases from J, with 7 bases between. The CDR3 length is 13 residues. This chain's CDR3 is CASSLNSNNEQFF. For the CDR3, the DNA is TGTGCCAGCAGCTTAAACAGTAACAATGAGCAGTTCTTC.

This sequence joins TRBV29-1 and TRBJ2-3; D is possibly TRBD2 (6 bases). Germline V gene lookup returns CDR1 SQVTM and CDR2 ANQGSEA. This CDR3 has 16 amino acids. Trimming cost V 1 base and J 2 bases, with 16 bases left between them. The CDR3 loop is CSVEVGSGFPTDTQYF. The CDR3 nucleotides read TGCAGCGTTGAAGTAGGCAGCGGGTTCCCCACAGATACGCAGTATTTT.

There are a few counts of this clone. V usage is TRBV29-1 and J usage is TRBJ2-3; 16 bases align to TRBD2. CDR1 and CDR2 (germline): SQVTM, ANQGSEA. The CDR3 runs 17 residues. V shed 7 bases and J 0 bases; nucleotides not matched to a gene: 7. CDR3 DNA: TGCAGCGCCGCGGGACTAGCGGGGGGGCGGAGCACAGATACGCAGTATTTT. It translates to CSAAGLAGGRSTDTQYF.

The rearrangement links TRBV4-3 to TRBJ2-2, with D possibly TRBD2 on 5 matching bases. This CDR3 has 17 amino acids. The germline V gene encodes CDR1 LGHNA and CDR2 YSLEER. V was shortened by 1 base and J by 5 bases, with 17 bases between the two germline ends. This CDR3 is CASSQGILRTGTGELFF. The CDR3 coding sequence is TGCGCCAGCAGCCAAGGGATCCTGAGGACGGGGACCGGGGAGCTGTTTTTT.

This clone has only a few counts. The chain carries TRBV10-3 and TRBJ2-6, with D hard to call. The V gene lost 1 base and the J gene lost 0 bases, with 10 bases spanning the gap. This CDR3 spans 17 amino acids. CDR1 ENHRY and CDR2 SYGVKD come from the germline V gene. Here the CDR3 reads CAISEWTFNSGANVLTF. In nucleotides, the CDR3 is TGTGCCATCAGTGAGTGGACCTTTAACTCTGGGGCCAACGTCCTGACTTTC.

This chain connects TRBV5-1 to TRBJ2-1, with a tentative D call TRBD2 (6 bases). V lost 7 bases to trimming and J lost 8 bases, with 25 bases between them. Germline values: CDR1 SGHRS, CDR2 YFSETQ. This CDR3 comprises 16 residues. CDR3 in amino acids: CASGTYGTEGLDEQFF. DNA of the CDR3: TGCGCCAGCGGAACTTACGGGACTGAGGGTCTCGATGAGCAGTTCTTC.

The J gene is TRBJ2-1, the V gene TRBV11-2; TRBD2 matches 11 bases. Trimming cost V 5 bases and J 0 bases; bases outside gene matches: 3. The CDR3 covers 16 residues. From germline, CDR1 is SGHAT and CDR2 FQNNGV. CDR3 sequence reads: CASSAGLAASYNEQFF. The CDR3, as DNA: TGTGCCAGCAGCGCGGGACTAGCGGCCTCCTACAATGAGCAGTTCTTC.

Remarks on this clone: At the DNA level, this CDR3 is encoded by other sequences in the same sample as well. The V gene is TRBV30, the J gene TRBJ2-7, with D uncertain. Germline V CDR1 and CDR2: GTSNPN, SVGIG (reference sequence). V lost 0 bases and J 0 bases, leaving 12 bases between the germline ends. CDR3 length: 15 residues. CDR3 in amino acids: CAWSVGVGSSYEQYF. The CDR3 DNA is TGTGCCTGGAGTGTAGGTGTGGGTTCCTCCTACGAGCAGTACTTC. Full variable domain (outside the CDR3, taken from reference TRBV30 and TRBJ2-7): SQTIHQWPATLVQPVGSPLSLECTVEGTSNPNLYWYRQAAGRGLQLLFYSVGIGQISSEVPQNLSASRPQDRQFILSSKKLLLSDSGFYLCAWSVGVGSSYEQYFGPGTRLTVT.

The chain carries TRBV5-1 and TRBJ2-7; tentatively, D is TRBD2 (6 bases). CDR1 is SGHRS and CDR2 is YFSETQ in the germline V gene. V lost 2 bases, J lost 5 bases, and 14 bases lay in between. The CDR3 contains 14 residues. In DNA form, the CDR3 reads TGCGCCAGCAGCTTAACCCGGGGCGGGGACGAGCAGTACTTC. Its protein product is CASSLTRGGDEQYF.

This chain links TRBV5-4 with TRBJ1-1, with D hard to call. CDR1 and CDR2 (germline): SGHNT, YYREEE (reference sequence). CDR3 length equals 11 residues. Trimming pared 0 bases from V and 8 bases from J, leaving 5 bases between. The CDR3 region has the DNA TGTGCCAGCAGCTTGGCCCACGAAGCTTTCTTT. Protein product: CASSLAHEAFF. The full variable domain, completed using reference TRBV5-4 and TRBJ1-1, is ETGVTQSPTHLIKTRGQQVTLRCSSQSGHNTVSWYQQALGQGPQFIFQYYREEENGRGNFPPRFSGLQFPNYSSELNVNALELDDSALYLCASSLAHEAFFGQGTRLTVV.

The chain couples TRBV29-1 to TRBJ2-5; 8 bases map to TRBD2. The CDR3 has 14 residues. Germline values: CDR1 SQVTM, CDR2 ANQGSEA. Trimming at V came to 1 base and at J to 3 bases, leaving 4 bases not matched to a gene. In nucleotides, the CDR3 is TGCAGCGTTGAAGTCGGGGGGGCTAAAGAGACCCAGTACTTC. Encoded protein: CSVEVGGAKETQYF.

This clone was counted between two and nine times. The CDR3 region is CASSLGQGGYEQYF. The CDR3 nucleotides read TGTGCCAGCAGCTTGGGACAGGGAGGCTACGAGCAGTACTTC. The rearrangement links TRBV5-6 to TRBJ2-7, with D maybe TRBD1 (7 bases). V gave up 0 bases and J gave up 3 bases, with 10 bases separating them. The CDR3 loop spans 14 amino acids. Per the germline V gene, CDR1 is SGHDT and CDR2 is YYEEEE.

CDR3 region: CASSPEAGVYEQYF. CDR3 sequence (DNA): TGTGCCAGCAGCCCCGAGGCAGGGGTCTACGAGCAGTACTTC. The chain employs TRBV7-6 and TRBJ2-7; TRBD1 might be the D (6 bases). Germline CDR1 SGHVS, CDR2 FNYEAQ. Trimming removed 5 bases from V and 3 bases from J, with 14 bases in between. The CDR3 runs 14 residues.

The genes are TRBV2 and TRBJ2-5; D remains unclear. The germline V gene has CDR1 SNHLY and CDR2 FYNNEI. The length of the CDR3 is 12 residues. Deletions cut 11 bases from V and 5 bases from J, with 15 bases between. CDR3 protein: CAVVAVGETQYF. CDR3 coding DNA: TGTGCCGTCGTGGCCGTAGGGGAGACCCAGTACTTC.

This chain joins TRBV2 and TRBJ2-5, with 10 bases aligning to TRBD1. There are 14 residues in the CDR3. V gave up 10 bases and J gave up 3 bases; unmatched junction bases: 8. Germline V gene lookup returns CDR1 SNHLY and CDR2 FYNNEI. The CDR3 nucleotides read TGTGCCACCAGGACAGGGGGAGGGGAAGAGACCCAGTACTTC. It codes for CATRTGGGEETQYF.

This chain uses TRBV30 with TRBJ2-2, with D unclear. Germline V gives CDR1 GTSNPN, CDR2 SVGIG (reference sequence). Trimming shortened V by 2 bases and J by 7 bases, and 11 bases separated the two germline ends. CDR3 size: 13 residues. CDR3 sequence: CAWSSTMLGELFF. The CDR3 DNA is TGTGCCTGGAGTTCTACGATGCTCGGGGAGCTGTTTTTT.

The rearrangement joins TRBV29-1 to TRBJ2-7, with TRBD1 identical over 7 bases. This CDR3 contains 14 residues. Trimming cost V 8 bases and J 5 bases; bases outside gene matches: 15. Per the germline V gene, CDR1 is SQVTM and CDR2 is ANQGSEA. The CDR3 spells CSQTPLKQGNEQYF. In DNA, the CDR3 is TGCAGCCAGACACCGCTGAAACAGGGGAACGAGCAGTACTTC.

Concerning this clone: Within the sample, other DNA sequences also encode this same CDR3. The chain links TRBV13 to TRBJ2-3; D might be TRBD1 or TRBD2, each matching 5 bases. V was trimmed by 5 bases and J by 6 bases, leaving 9 bases between them. This CDR3 is 12 amino acids long. CDR1 and CDR2 (germline): PRHDT, FYEKMQ (reference sequence). CDR3 sequence (DNA): TGTGCCAGCAGCCTCGGGGCGGATACGCAGTATTTT. Translating it yields CASSLGADTQYF.

This clone has a handful of counts. A read error may account for a junction end that differs from germline. The chain uses TRBV5-1 and TRBJ2-7, with D perhaps TRBD1 (6 bases). The germline V gene has CDR1 SGHRS and CDR2 YFSETQ. The CDR3 consists of 11 residues. As DNA, the CDR3 is TGCGCCAGCAGCTCCGGCCAGGGGATTCACTTC. Its protein is CASSSGQGIHF.

The J gene is TRBJ2-3, the V gene TRBV4-3, with 13 bases that match TRBD2. The V segment lost 0 bases and the J segment 3 bases; nucleotides outside the gene matches: 0. The germline CDR1 and CDR2 sequences are LGHNA and YSLEER. This CDR3 contains 16 residues. CDR3 protein: CASSQETSGGTDTQYF. CDR3 DNA: TGCGCCAGCAGCCAAGAGACTAGCGGGGGGACAGATACGCAGTATTTT.

This clone came up a few times. The chain joins TRBV29-1 to TRBJ2-3, with 9 bases aligning to TRBD2. The V and J ends lost 6 bases and 4 bases, in that order; junction bases with no gene match: 14. This CDR3 comprises 16 residues. Germline V gives CDR1 SQVTM, CDR2 ANQGSEA. The CDR3 sequence: CSVVGTLAGDSDTQYF. The CDR3 DNA is TGCAGCGTAGTGGGGACACTAGCGGGTGATTCAGATACGCAGTATTTT.

The J gene is TRBJ2-3, the V gene TRBV29-1, with 7 nucleotides matching TRBD1. Germline-derived CDR1 and CDR2 are SQVTM and ANQGSEA. This CDR3 spans 15 amino acids. With V trimmed by 4 bases and J by 1 base, 8 bases remained unmatched. The CDR3 loop reads CSVVGQTPRTDTQYF. The CDR3 region has the DNA TGCAGCGTTGTGGGACAGACCCCTCGCACAGATACGCAGTATTTT.

There are a few counts of this clone. The V and J genes are TRBV29-1 and TRBJ2-7, with D perhaps TRBD1 (6 bases). Germline loops: CDR1 SQVTM, CDR2 ANQGSEA. The CDR3 spans 12 residues. V gave up 4 bases and J gave up 3 bases, with 10 bases separating them. The CDR3 protein is CSVVAGDYEQYF. The CDR3 nucleotides are TGCAGCGTTGTAGCAGGGGACTACGAGCAGTACTTC.

The chain uses TRBV29-1 and TRBJ2-2, with 7 bases matching TRBD2. Germline assignment: CDR1 SQVTM and CDR2 ANQGSEA. This CDR3 is built from 14 residues. After removal of 4 bases from V and 2 bases from J, the junction contained 4 bases not matched to a gene. Here the CDR3 reads CSVAAGDNTGELFF. CDR3 DNA: TGCAGCGTTGCGGCGGGGGATAACACCGGGGAGCTGTTTTTT.

This sequence joins TRBV29-1 and TRBJ1-2; no clear D gene. Germline lookup yields CDR1 SQVTM and CDR2 ANQGSEA. This CDR3 is built from 13 residues. Trimming pared 4 bases from V and 2 bases from J, leaving 11 bases between. The CDR3 DNA is TGCAGCGTTGTTCCAGGTGGAAACTATGGCTACACCTTC. This sequence encodes CSVVPGGNYGYTF.

This sequence joins TRBV29-1 and TRBJ2-3; 8 bases line up with TRBD1. CDR3 length: 13 amino acids. CDR1 and CDR2 (germline): SQVTM, ANQGSEA. Germline trimming cut 7 bases from V and 6 bases from J; bases unmatched to any gene: 9. As DNA, the CDR3 is TGCAGCGGGACCGGGACAGGCTCCGATACGCAGTATTTT. It specifies CSGTGTGSDTQYF.

This clone was counted between two and nine times. The chain has TRBV29-1 and TRBJ2-4; the match to TRBD1 covers 9 bases. V lost 3 bases, J lost 4 bases, and 7 bases stayed unmatched. This CDR3 spans 15 amino acids. Germline CDR1 and CDR2: SQVTM and ANQGSEA. The CDR3 DNA reads as TGCAGCGTTGAGATTTCCGGGACAGGGAAAAACATTCAGTACTTC. The encoded protein is CSVEISGTGKNIQYF.

The sample holds one count of this clone. The gene calls are TRBV11-2 and TRBJ2-1, with 8 bases that match TRBD2. Trimming removed 4 bases from V and 5 bases from J; junction bases left unmatched: 16. Germline CDR1 SGHAT, CDR2 FQNNGV. The CDR3 is 18 residues long. CDR3 sequence reads: CASSSGLSKRGIHNEQFF. The CDR3 bases are TGTGCCAGCAGCTCGGGCCTGAGCAAGCGGGGGATACACAATGAGCAGTTCTTC.

A few counts support this clone. The chain couples TRBV15 to TRBJ2-2; 10 bases line up with TRBD2. CDR3 length: 15 residues. Trimming removed 1 base from V and 6 bases from J; junction bases left unmatched: 2. Germline V gene sequence: CDR1 LNHNV, CDR2 YYDKDF (reference sequence). The DNA of the CDR3 is TGTGCCACCAGCAGAGTAGCGGGGGGTCCCGGGGAGCTGTTTTTT. Translated, it gives CATSRVAGGPGELFF.